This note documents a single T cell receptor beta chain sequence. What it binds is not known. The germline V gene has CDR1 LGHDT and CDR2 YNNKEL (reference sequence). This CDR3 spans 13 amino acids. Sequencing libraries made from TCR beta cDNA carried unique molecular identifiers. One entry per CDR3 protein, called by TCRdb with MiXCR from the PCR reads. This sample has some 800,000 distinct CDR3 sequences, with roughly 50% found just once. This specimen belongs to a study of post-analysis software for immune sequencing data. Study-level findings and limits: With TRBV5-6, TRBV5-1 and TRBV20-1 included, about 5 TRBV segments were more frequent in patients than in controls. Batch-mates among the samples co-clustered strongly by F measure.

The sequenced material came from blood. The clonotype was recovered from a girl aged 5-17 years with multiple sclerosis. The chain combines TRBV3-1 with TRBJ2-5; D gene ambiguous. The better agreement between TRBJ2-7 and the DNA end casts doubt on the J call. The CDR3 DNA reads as TGTGCCAGCAGCCAAGACATAACCTACGAGCAGTACTTC. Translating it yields CASSQDITYEQYF.